This TCR beta chain derives from a study of beta chain features in type 1 diabetes. This clone has just a few counts. Its target is not known. Germline V gene data show CDR1 as SNHLY and CDR2 as FYNNEI. V gave up 8 bases and J gave up 6 bases, with 8 bases separating them. The CDR3 is made up of 11 amino acids. Study-level points and caveats: These data did not resolve whether HLA type affects TCRB rearrangement. Naive, central memory and regulatory TCRB repertoires appeared more similar among patients than healthy donors. Sequencing of cDNA might inflate the share of cells that strongly express TCR.

CD4+ naive, central memory, regulatory and stem cell-like memory subsets were isolated by sorting on CD45RO/CCR7/CD25/CD127/CD95/CD27. The investigators reverse transcribed all of the isolated RNA, so they sequenced expressed TCRB transcripts. TCRdb's table, derived via immunoSEQ multiplex PCR, lists solely in-frame clones and lacks some. The table records over 120,000 clones, approximately 9.2% of them present only once. The sequenced sample was central memory CD4+ T cells from blood. The chain links TRBV2 to TRBJ1-5; no firm D call. The TCR was taken from a man aged 18 to 29 in good health. The CDR3 DNA reads as TGTGCCAGCCGAGGGTCTCAGCCCCAGCATTTT. Encoded protein: CASRGSQPQHF.